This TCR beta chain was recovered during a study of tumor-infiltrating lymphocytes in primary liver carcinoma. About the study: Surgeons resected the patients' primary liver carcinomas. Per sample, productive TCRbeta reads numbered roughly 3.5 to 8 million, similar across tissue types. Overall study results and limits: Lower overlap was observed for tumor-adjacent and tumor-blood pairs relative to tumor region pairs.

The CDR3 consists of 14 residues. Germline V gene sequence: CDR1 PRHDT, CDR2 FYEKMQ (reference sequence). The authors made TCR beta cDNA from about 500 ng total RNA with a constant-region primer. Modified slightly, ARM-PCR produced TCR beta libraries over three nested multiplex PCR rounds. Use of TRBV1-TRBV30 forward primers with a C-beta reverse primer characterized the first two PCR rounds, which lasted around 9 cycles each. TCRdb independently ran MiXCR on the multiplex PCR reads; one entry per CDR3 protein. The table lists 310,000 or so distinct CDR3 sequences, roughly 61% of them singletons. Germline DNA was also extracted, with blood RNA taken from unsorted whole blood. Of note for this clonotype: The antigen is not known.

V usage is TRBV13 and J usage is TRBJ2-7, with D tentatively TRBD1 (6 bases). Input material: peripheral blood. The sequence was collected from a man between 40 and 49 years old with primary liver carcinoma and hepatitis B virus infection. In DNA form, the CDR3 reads TGTGTCGGCAGCTTTTCGGCGGCCAGGGGCGAGCAGTACTTC. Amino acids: CVGSFSAARGEQYF. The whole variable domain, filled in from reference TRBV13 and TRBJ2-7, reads AAGVIQSPRHLIKEKRETATLKCYPIPRHDTVYWYQQGPGQDPQFLISFYEKMQSDKGSIPDRFSAQQFSDYHSELNMSSLELGDSALYFCVGSFSAARGEQYFGPGTRLTVT.